Each of the 11 T cell receptor beta chains below was sequenced from the same sample in a study of T cells in Graves' hyperthyroidism and ophthalmopathy. RNA transcripts were the template for amplifying TCR beta CDR3 regions. Carried out on the TCR CDR3, a first-round RT-PCR used the HTBI primer set. TCRdb reprocessed the multiplex PCR reads via MiXCR and lists one record per CDR3 protein. The sample gives about 400,000 distinct CDR3 sequences, around 14% of which show up once; 32% is in the top ten. The sequencing input was blood. The source is a woman younger than 45 with Graves' hyperthyroidism.

This clonotype appeared many times. The chain links TRBV28 to TRBJ2-3, with D maybe TRBD2 (5 bases). Germline CDR1 MDHEN, CDR2 SYDVKM. Trimming stripped 8 bases from V and 5 bases from J, with 11 bases between. The CDR3 is made up of 12 amino acids. Here the CDR3 DNA reads TGTGCCAGCCAAAGAGGGCAAGATACGCAGTATTTT. This encodes CASQRGQDTQYF.

This clonotype has at least ten counts. V gene TRBV20-1 combines with J gene TRBJ2-1; perhaps TRBD2 as D (5 bases). The CDR3 length is 13 residues. Germline values: CDR1 DFQATT, CDR2 SNEGSKA (reference sequence). Trimming removed 5 bases from V and 4 bases from J, with 12 bases in between. CDR3 loop: CSARTDVYNEQFF. Here the CDR3 DNA reads TGCAGTGCTCGGACTGACGTGTACAATGAGCAGTTCTTC.

This clonotype was seen a few times. The rearrangement links TRBV20-1 to TRBJ1-1; possible D gene TRBD1, 5 bases. Deletions cut 3 bases from V and 3 bases from J, with 14 bases between. This CDR3 region has 14 residues. Germline V gene data show CDR1 as DFQATT and CDR2 as SNEGSKA (reference sequence). The CDR3 DNA sequence: TGCAGTGCTAGGAAGGCCCAGGGCCACACTGAAGCTTTCTTT. Amino acid sequence: CSARKAQGHTEAFF.

This clonotype has ten or more counts. The rearrangement joins TRBV11-2 to TRBJ2-5; 7 nucleotides agree with TRBD2. Germline V lookup: CDR1 SGHAT, CDR2 FQNNGV. CDR3 size: 16 residues. V lost 5 bases to trimming and J lost 10 bases; unmatched junction nucleotides: 19. This CDR3 is CASSPDYFGGSFIQYF. As DNA, the CDR3 is TGTGCCAGCAGCCCCGACTATTTTGGCGGGAGTTTTATCCAGTACTTC.

V is TRBV5-1 and J is TRBJ2-7, with D perhaps matching TRBD2 (6 bases). V was shortened by 8 bases and J by 3 bases, with 21 bases between the two germline ends. CDR3 length equals 15 residues. Germline V lookup: CDR1 SGHRS, CDR2 YFSETQ. CDR3 nucleotide sequence: TGCGCCAGTACCTCCCTGGAGGGGCCTCACTACGAGCAGTACTTC. Residues: CASTSLEGPHYEQYF.

This clonotype was counted a few times. The V call is TRBV12-3 or TRBV12-4, the J call TRBJ2-2; no clear D gene. V was trimmed by 5 bases and J by 1 base, leaving 8 bases between them. The CDR3 is 14 amino acids. The CDR3 spells CASSRSENTGELFF. The CDR3, as DNA: TGTGCCAGCAGTCGATCAGAGAACACCGGGGAGCTGTTTTTT.

This clonotype was recorded at least ten times. The V and J genes are TRBV6-2 or TRBV6-3 and TRBJ2-3; TRBD2 agrees at 7 bases. The CDR3 loop spans 17 amino acids. Germline loops: CDR1 MNHEY, CDR2 SVGEGT. J gave up 0 bases and V 5 bases, and 11 bases lay outside the gene matches. The DNA of the CDR3 is TGTGCCAGCAGTCACCCGACTAGCCGATCTAGCACAGATACGCAGTATTTT. Its translation is CASSHPTSRSSTDTQYF.

This clonotype was counted at least ten times. The chain recombines TRBV11-2 with TRBJ2-5, with 9 bases fitting TRBD1. CDR1 and CDR2 (germline): SGHAT, FQNNGV. CDR3 size: 13 residues. The trim removed 4 bases at V and 13 bases at J, leaving 10 bases unmatched. The CDR3 here is CASSSVPGQGRYF. CDR3 coding DNA: TGTGCCAGCAGCTCGGTCCCGGGACAGGGTCGGTACTTC. Variable domain in full (rest from reference TRBV11-2 and TRBJ2-5): EAGVAQSPRYKIIEKRQSVAFWCNPISGHATLYWYQQILGQGPKLLIQFQNNGVVDDSQLPKDRFSAERLKGVDSTLKIQPAKLEDSAVYLCASSSVPGQGRYFGPGTRLLVL.

This clonotype has ten or more counts. The chain couples TRBV7-2 to TRBJ2-3; 8 bases are a match to TRBD2. CDR1 SGHTA and CDR2 FQGNSA come from the germline V gene. CDR3 length: 16 amino acids. V trimming: 4 bases; J trimming: 5 bases; junction bases outside the gene matches: 11. The CDR3 nucleotides are TGTGCCAGCAGCTCCTGGGTAGCGGGACGTGGAGATACGCAGTATTTT. This translates into CASSSWVAGRGDTQYF.

This clonotype was seen repeatedly, ten times or more. The genes are TRBV27 and TRBJ2-3, with a possible D match to TRBD2 (6 bases). Germline V gene lookup returns CDR1 MNHEY and CDR2 SMNVEV (reference sequence). The CDR3 covers 15 residues. Trimming stripped 4 bases from V and 0 bases from J, with 11 bases between. The chain's CDR3 is CASSSPSVSTDTQYF. As DNA, the CDR3 is TGTGCCAGCAGTTCTCCTAGCGTCAGCACAGATACGCAGTATTTT.

This clonotype was seen at least ten times. The CDR3 bases are TGTGCCAGCAGTTTGACTAGCGGTGCCTACGAGCAGTACTTC. It specifies CASSLTSGAYEQYF. The chain has TRBV7-3 and TRBJ2-7; 9 nucleotides match TRBD2. Germline CDR1 reads SGHTA; CDR2 reads FQGTGA. V was clipped by 6 bases and J by 2 bases; unmatched bases: 5. This CDR3 region has 14 residues.